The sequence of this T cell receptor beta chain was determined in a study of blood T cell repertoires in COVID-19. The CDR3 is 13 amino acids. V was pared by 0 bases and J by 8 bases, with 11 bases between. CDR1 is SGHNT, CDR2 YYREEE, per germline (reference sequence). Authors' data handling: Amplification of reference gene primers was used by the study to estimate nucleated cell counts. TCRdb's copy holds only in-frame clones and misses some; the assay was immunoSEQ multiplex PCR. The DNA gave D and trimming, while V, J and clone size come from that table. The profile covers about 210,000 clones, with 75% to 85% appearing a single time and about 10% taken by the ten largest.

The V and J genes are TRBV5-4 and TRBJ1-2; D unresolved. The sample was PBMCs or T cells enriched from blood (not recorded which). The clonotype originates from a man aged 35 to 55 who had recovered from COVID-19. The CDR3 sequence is CASSLDRSTGYTF. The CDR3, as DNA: TGTGCCAGCAGCTTGGACAGATCTACCGGCTACACCTTC.